This TCR beta chain was identified during a study of T cells after yellow fever vaccination. Turning to the study itself: For low cell numbers, libraries were made with SMART-Seq v4 Ultra Low Input.

TCRdb reprocessed the 5' RACE reads with MiXCR, giving one entry per CDR3 protein. The repertoire holds 450,000 to 650,000 distinct CDR3 sequences, with roughly 14% as singletons. V lost 4 bases and J lost 10, with 14 bases in between. The CDR3 covers 14 residues. Germline V gene data show CDR1 as SGHAT and CDR2 as FQNNGV. This clonotype was counted a few times. The input for sequencing was PBMCs, taken on the day of the yellow fever booster vaccination. The chain uses TRBV11-2 and TRBJ1-6, with TRBD1 as a possible D gene (5 bases). This sequence originates from a man aged 25-40 years who received the YFV17D yellow fever vaccine. The CDR3 sequence is CASSYGGIRSPLHF. As DNA, the CDR3 is TGTGCCAGCAGCTATGGGGGGATCAGGTCACCCCTCCACTTT.